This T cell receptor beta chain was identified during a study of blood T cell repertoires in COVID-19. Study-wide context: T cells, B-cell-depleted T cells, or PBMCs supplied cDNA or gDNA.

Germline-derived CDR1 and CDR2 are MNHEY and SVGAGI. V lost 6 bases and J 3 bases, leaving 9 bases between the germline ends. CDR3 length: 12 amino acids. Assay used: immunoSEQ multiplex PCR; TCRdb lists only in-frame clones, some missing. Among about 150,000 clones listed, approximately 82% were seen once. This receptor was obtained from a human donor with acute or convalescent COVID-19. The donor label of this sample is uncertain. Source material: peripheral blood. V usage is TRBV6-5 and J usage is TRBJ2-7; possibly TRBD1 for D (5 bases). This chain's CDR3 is CASSSDSYEQYF. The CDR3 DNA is TGTGCCAGCAGCTCAGACAGCTACGAGCAGTACTTC.